The T cell receptor beta chain described here comes from a study of blood T cell repertoires in COVID-19. As handled by the study authors: Nucleated cell number was recorded as an estimate derived from reference gene primer amplification. Sequencing was performed with immunoSEQ multiplex PCR; in TCRdb, only in-frame clones are kept and a portion is missing. D and trimming come from the DNA, and the V and J calls and clone size come from that table. The data show more than 50,000 clones, about nine tenths seen once. The V gene's germline CDR1 is KGHSH and CDR2 LQKENI. V was clipped by 3 bases and J by 11 bases; unmatched bases: 6. CDR3 length equals 12 residues.

The chain is built from TRBV18 and TRBJ1-1, with 7 bases matching TRBD1. The sample comprised peripheral blood. This clonotype originated in a middle-aged woman with active COVID-19. CDR3 nucleotide sequence: TGTGCCAGCTCACCGGGCGACAGGGAGGCTTTCTTT. This codes for CASSPGDREAFF.